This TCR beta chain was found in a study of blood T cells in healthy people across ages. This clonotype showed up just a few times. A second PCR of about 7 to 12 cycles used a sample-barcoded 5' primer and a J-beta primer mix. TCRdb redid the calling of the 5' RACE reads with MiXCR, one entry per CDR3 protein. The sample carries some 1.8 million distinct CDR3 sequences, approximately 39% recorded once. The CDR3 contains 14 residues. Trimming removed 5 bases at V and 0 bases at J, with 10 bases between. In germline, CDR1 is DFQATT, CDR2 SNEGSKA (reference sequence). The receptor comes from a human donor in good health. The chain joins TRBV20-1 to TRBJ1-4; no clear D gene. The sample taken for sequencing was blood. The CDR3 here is CSALHSSTNEKLFF. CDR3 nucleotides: TGCAGTGCTCTCCACAGTTCAACTAATGAAAAACTGTTTTTT.